These T cell receptor beta chains were read from a single sample in a study of glioma-infiltrating T cells after dendritic cell vaccination. Assay: immunoSEQ multiplex PCR; the TCRdb copy retains only in-frame clones and omits some. The table has 95,000 to 110,000 clones, 81% seen once. Sequences were derived from blood, sampled before dendritic cell vaccination. The source of these receptors is a human donor with glioblastoma. Each CDR3 is given with its conserved first and last residue. The D gene is left open where the match is weak. A row's size may be missing; if present it is once, few, many or a size class.

J | V | size | length | D | CDR3 | DNA
TRBJ2-7 | TRBV12-5 | - | 15 | - | CASGLGGVSSYEQYF | TGTGCTAGTGGTTTGGGAGGCGTCAGCTCCTACGAGCAGTACTTC
TRBJ1-3 | TRBV5-4 | few | 14 | - | CASSLDRTGNTIYF | TGTGCCAGCAGCTTGGACAGGACTGGAAACACCATATATTTT
TRBJ2-7 | TRBV6-5 | - | 13 | - | CASSGELNYEQYF | TGTGCCAGCAGTGGGGAGTTAAACTACGAGCAGTACTTC
TRBJ1-2 | TRBV5-1 | - | 15 | TRBD1 | CASSKDRGLEHGYTF | TGCGCCAGCAGCAAGGACAGGGGGTTGGAGCATGGCTACACCTTC
TRBJ2-3 | TRBV5-6 | - | 16 | TRBD2 | CASSHMAGGSTDTQYF | TGTGCCAGCAGCCACATGGCGGGGGGGAGCACAGATACGCAGTATTTT
TRBJ1-5 | TRBV28 | few | 14 | - | CASSLWGAFQPQHF | TGTGCCAGCAGTTTATGGGGGGCGTTTCAGCCCCAGCATTTT
TRBJ2-3 | TRBV27 | once | 14 | - | CASSGDTYTDTQYF | TGTGCCAGCAGTGGGGACACCTACACAGATACGCAGTATTTT
TRBJ2-7 | TRBV5-4 | - | 16 | TRBD1 | CASSPTKGQGTYEQYF | TGTGCCAGCAGCCCGACCAAAGGACAGGGCACCTACGAGCAGTACTTC
TRBJ2-2 | TRBV5-6 | - | 16 | TRBD2 | CASSLMGGVITGELFF | TGTGCCAGCAGCTTAATGGGGGGGGTGATCACCGGGGAGCTGTTTTTT
TRBJ1-5 | TRBV21-1 | - | 18 | - | CASSKEEGGNYGYQPQHF | TGTGCCAGCAGCAAAGAAGAAGGTGGAAACTATGGCTATCAGCCCCAGCATTTT
TRBJ1-1 | TRBV19 | few | 15 | TRBD1 | CASSMSPGQGTEAFF | TGTGCCAGTAGCATGTCACCGGGACAGGGGACTGAAGCTTTCTTT
TRBJ2-3 | TRBV9 | - | 15 | TRBD2 | CASSGTSGGPDTQYF | TGTGCCAGCAGCGGGACTAGCGGGGGGCCAGATACGCAGTATTTT
TRBJ2-7 | TRBV25-1 | - | 14 | TRBD1 | CASSETGGRYEQYF | TGTGCCAGCAGTGAAACAGGGGGACGCTACGAGCAGTACTTC
TRBJ2-1 | TRBV30 | - | 15 | - | CAWASDPSSYNEQFF | TGTGCCTGGGCGAGTGATCCGAGCTCCTACAATGAGCAGTTCTTC
TRBJ2-7 | TRBV5-1 | - | 15 | TRBD2 | CASTPDAPGGYEQYF | TGCGCCAGCACCCCTGATGCCCCCGGGGGGTACGAGCAGTACTTC
TRBJ1-6 | TRBV30 | - | 13 | TRBD1 | CAWSAGGNSPLHF | TGTGCCTGGAGTGCAGGGGGTAATTCACCCCTCCACTTT
TRBJ2-1 | TRBV5-1 | - | 16 | TRBD2 | CASSFMTSGAYNEQFF | TGCGCCAGCAGCTTCATGACTAGCGGGGCTTACAATGAGCAGTTCTTC
TRBJ2-3 | TRBV7-2 | - | 16 | TRBD2 | CASSLGAWRGADTQYF | TGTGCCAGCAGCTTGGGGGCATGGCGGGGGGCAGATACGCAGTATTTT
TRBJ1-1 | TRBV7-8 | - | 14 | TRBD1 | CASSLATGTGSAFF | TGTGCCAGCAGCTTAGCGACCGGGACAGGTTCTGCTTTCTTT
TRBJ2-3 | TRBV9 | - | 16 | TRBD2 | CASSVGTSGYGDTQYF | TGTGCCAGCAGCGTGGGGACTAGCGGGTACGGAGATACGCAGTATTTT
TRBJ2-5 | TRBV19 | - | 13 | TRBD2 | CASSPGGVETQYF | TGTGCCAGTAGTCCGGGGGGGGTAGAGACCCAGTACTTC
TRBJ2-3 | TRBV10-3 | - | 14 | - | CASMGALHTDTQYF | TGTGCCTCTATGGGGGCCTTACACACAGATACGCAGTATTTT
TRBJ1-5 | TRBV2 | - | 13 | - | CASSYRASQPQHF | TGTGCCAGCAGTTACAGGGCGAGTCAGCCCCAGCATTTT
TRBJ1-1 | TRBV30 | - | 11 | - | CAWDTGKSAFF | TGTGCCTGGGATACAGGGAAGTCAGCTTTCTTT
TRBJ1-2 | TRBV6-5 | - | 14 | TRBD1 | CASSRTGRNYGYTF | TGTGCCAGCAGTCGGACAGGGCGGAACTATGGCTACACCTTC
TRBJ2-7 | TRBV7-2 | - | 15 | TRBD2 | CASSPGGLLHYEQYF | TGTGCCAGCAGCCCGGGGGGGTTACTGCACTACGAGCAGTACTTC
TRBJ2-2 | TRBV4-2 | - | 18 | TRBD2 | CASSQDPSGGHNTGELFF | TGTGCCAGCAGCCAAGATCCTAGCGGGGGGCATAACACCGGGGAGCTGTTTTTT
TRBJ1-3 | TRBV30 | - | 17 | - | CAWSVDRLKNSGNTIYF | TGTGCCTGGAGTGTAGACAGGCTAAAAAACTCTGGAAACACCATATATTTT
TRBJ2-5 | TRBV19 | - | 15 | TRBD2 | CASSETRGGQETQYF | TGTGCCAGTAGCGAAACGCGGGGGGGCCAAGAGACCCAGTACTTC
TRBJ1-2 | TRBV27 | - | 13 | - | CASSAVVGYGYTF | TGTGCCAGCAGCGCGGTGGTTGGCTATGGCTACACCTTC
TRBJ2-5 | TRBV7-3 | - | 14 | - | CASSLYRDSETQYF | TGTGCCAGCAGCTTATATAGGGACTCAGAGACCCAGTACTTC
TRBJ1-2 | TRBV15 | few | 13 | TRBD1 | CATSRQGLAGYTF | TGTGCCACCAGTCGACAGGGATTGGCTGGCTACACCTTC
TRBJ2-1 | TRBV27 | - | 13 | - | CASSLQGRAEQFF | TGTGCCAGCAGTTTGCAGGGCCGGGCTGAGCAGTTCTTC
TRBJ1-6 | TRBV14 | - | 17 | - | CASSQDRRSSYNSPLHF | TGTGCCAGCAGCCAAGACAGGAGGAGCTCCTATAATTCACCCCTCCACTTT
TRBJ2-1 | TRBV4-1 | - | 13 | - | CASSQGANNEQFF | TGCGCCAGCAGCCAAGGGGCAAACAATGAGCAGTTCTTC
TRBJ1-6 | TRBV6-1 | few | 13 | - | CASSDRGDSPLHF | TGTGCCAGCAGTGACAGGGGTGATTCACCCCTCCACTTT
TRBJ2-2 | TRBV19 | - | 15 | - | CASAVYRENTGELFF | TGTGCCAGTGCGGTATACAGGGAGAACACCGGGGAGCTGTTTTTT
TRBJ1-5 | TRBV7-4 | - | 15 | TRBD1 | CASSLVRGPNQPQHF | TGTGCCAGCAGCTTAGTCAGGGGGCCCAATCAGCCCCAGCATTTT
TRBJ2-7 | TRBV6-7 | - | 14 | - | CASSYISHPYEQYF | TGTGCCAGCAGTTACATATCTCACCCCTACGAGCAGTACTTC
TRBJ1-1 | TRBV4-1 | - | 18 | TRBD1 | CASSQVPGAGGQDTEAFF | TGCGCCAGCAGCCAAGTCCCGGGGGCAGGGGGCCAAGACACTGAAGCTTTCTTT
TRBJ2-1 | TRBV9 | - | 14 | TRBD1 | CASSATGAYNEQFF | TGTGCCAGCAGCGCCACAGGGGCCTACAATGAGCAGTTCTTC
TRBJ2-2 | TRBV6-5 | - | 16 | TRBD2 | CASSYSAGPHTGELFF | TGTGCCAGCAGTTACTCAGCGGGGCCTCACACCGGGGAGCTGTTTTTT
TRBJ2-7 | TRBV11-3 | - | 15 | - | CASSLRGQEPYEQYF | TGTGCCAGCAGTCTACGGGGACAAGAACCCTACGAGCAGTACTTC
TRBJ1-6 | TRBV30 | - | 15 | - | CAWSVPQGFNSPLHF | TGTGCCTGGAGTGTACCACAGGGCTTTAATTCACCCCTCCACTTT
TRBJ1-4 | TRBV19 | - | 13 | - | CASSLVRDEKLFF | TGTGCCAGTAGTCTGGTCAGGGATGAAAAACTGTTTTTT
TRBJ1-1 | TRBV19 | - | 14 | TRBD1 | CASSGRTGYTEAFF | TGTGCCAGTAGTGGACGGACAGGATACACTGAAGCTTTCTTT